The TCR beta chain under discussion was sequenced for a study of blood T cell repertoires in COVID-19. Background on the study: The United States, Italy and Spain provided the acute and convalescent COVID-19 samples.

In the authors' workflow: Amplification from reference gene primers served as the basis for estimated nucleated cell counts. This table comes from immunoSEQ multiplex PCR, and its TCRdb copy is limited to in-frame clones, with some not included. Clone size and V and J calls were adopted from that table, with D and trimming inferred from the DNA. The sample lists approximately 200,000 clones, roughly 80% occurring once. The V end was cut by 9 bases, the J end by 0 bases, with 20 bases between. This CDR3 spans 17 amino acids. Per the germline V gene, CDR1 is KGHDR and CDR2 is SFDVKD. Followed over time, Seattle patients had been enrolled while infection was active.

The receptor was isolated from a woman older than 75 with COVID-19, enrolled during active disease. The chain joins TRBV24-1 to TRBJ1-5; unclear D gene. Sequences were obtained from peripheral blood. For the CDR3, the DNA is TGTGCCACCTCAGAAGAACTCTGGAGCGATAGCAATCAGCCCCAGCATTTT. Translated: CATSEELWSDSNQPQHF.